This T cell receptor (beta chain) is from a study of cytotoxic CD8 clonotypes in ibrutinib-treated CLL. Germline V CDR1 and CDR2: SGHNT, YYREEE (reference sequence). V lost 0 bases, J lost 1 base, and 2 bases stayed unmatched. The CDR3 is made up of 16 amino acids. Study observations and caveats: Clonality was higher at ibrutinib response and returned toward baseline at progression.

Note on this clone: The antigen remains undetermined.

The planned depth of sequencing spanned 1 in 200,000 to 1 in 1 million T cells. Assay used: immunoSEQ multiplex PCR; TCRdb lists only in-frame clones, some missing. The sample shows roughly 330,000 clones, about 61% of them seen only once. This specimen consisted of PBMCs, obtained after 36 months of ibrutinib treatment. This receptor was identified in a human donor with chronic lymphocytic leukemia. The chain joins TRBV5-4 to TRBJ2-2, with TRBD1 matching 8 bases. The CDR3 loop reads CASSLAGTGNTGELFF. Here the CDR3 DNA reads TGTGCCAGCAGCTTGGCCGGGACAGGGAACACCGGGGAGCTGTTTTTT.